The clone carrying this T cell receptor (beta chain) was seen a few times. Germline V lookup: CDR1 SGHNT, CDR2 YYREEE (reference sequence). This CDR3 contains 15 residues. Trimming cost V 4 bases and J 10 bases; bases outside gene matches: 14. TCRdb called the 5' RACE reads again in MiXCR, with one record for every CDR3 protein. Of roughly 150,000 distinct CDR3 sequences listed, 6.6% are singletons. This sample stems from a study of T cells after yellow fever vaccination. The genes are TRBV5-4 and TRBJ2-1, with 7 positions matching TRBD2. The sample here was CD4+ T cells sorted from PBMCs, taken 10 days after the yellow fever booster vaccination. The TCR originated in a young man who received the YFV17D yellow fever vaccine. CDR3 loop: CASSAYATSVTEQFF. The DNA for the CDR3 is TGTGCCAGCAGCGCGTACGCTACTAGCGTGACAGAGCAGTTCTTC.